The 18 T cell receptor beta chains given below trace back to one sample, sequenced in a study of beta chain features in type 1 diabetes. Sequenced material consisted of expressed TCRB transcripts (all of the isolated RNA was reverse transcribed). The assay was immunoSEQ multiplex PCR, and TCRdb's table has in-frame clones only and misses some. The table lists around 500,000 clones, about an eighth of them singletons. Sequencing was done on a sample of naive CD4+ T cells from blood. These receptors were obtained from a woman aged 18 to 35 in good health.

The chain employs TRBV7-6 and TRBJ2-5; the D gene is possibly TRBD1 (6 bases). Trimming removed 5 bases from V and 1 base from J, with 11 bases in between. The CDR3 length is 14 residues. The germline V gene encodes CDR1 SGHVS and CDR2 FNYEAQ. The CDR3 sequence: CASSRTESQETQYF. The DNA of the CDR3 is TGTGCCAGCAGCCGGACAGAAAGCCAAGAGACCCAGTACTTC.

This clone was found a few times. The rearrangement uses TRBV30 and TRBJ1-4, with D unresolved. The CDR3 length is 15 residues. The germline V and J ends were trimmed by 3 bases and 4 bases, with 15 bases remaining between them. The V gene's germline CDR1 is GTSNPN and CDR2 SVGIG (reference sequence). The CDR3 nucleotides are TGTGCCTGGAGCGGCGAGTCGACGTATAATGAAAAACTGTTTTTT. Translated, it gives CAWSGESTYNEKLFF.

This clone was seen more than once but under ten times. J is TRBJ1-1 and V is TRBV28; D is ambiguous. V was clipped by 4 bases and J by 0 bases, with 6 bases between them. CDR1 and CDR2 (germline): MDHEN, SYDVKM. The CDR3 sequence is 13 residues long. The CDR3 region is CASSYDLNTEAFF. For the CDR3, the DNA is TGTGCCAGCAGTTACGACTTGAACACTGAAGCTTTCTTT.

A few counts support this clone. The rearrangement links TRBV27 to TRBJ1-1; D is unresolved. Germline V gene sequence: CDR1 MNHEY, CDR2 SMNVEV (reference sequence). CDR3 length equals 13 residues. Between the trimmed V and J ends, which lost 5 bases and 7 bases, there was a span of 14 bases. CDR3 protein: CASSPTLLHEAFF. As DNA, the CDR3 is TGTGCCAGCAGTCCGACACTGCTCCATGAAGCTTTCTTT.

The chain is built from TRBV29-1 and TRBJ2-6; the D gene could be TRBD1 or TRBD2 (5 bases each). This CDR3 contains 16 residues. Germline V gene sequence: CDR1 SQVTM, CDR2 ANQGSEA. The CDR3 here is CLPGDGLSSGANVLTF. The CDR3, as DNA: TGCCTTCCTGGGGACGGGTTGAGCTCTGGGGCCAACGTCCTGACTTTC.

CDR3 coding DNA: TGTGCCAGCAGAAACGACAGGGTTAGTTACAATGAGCAGTTCTTC. Translation: CASRNDRVSYNEQFF. V and J are TRBV6-5 and TRBJ2-1, with 7 positions matching TRBD1. Germline assignment: CDR1 MNHEY and CDR2 SVGAGI. The ends lost 6 bases at V and 4 bases at J; junction bases unmatched: 9. The CDR3 loop spans 15 amino acids.

The sample holds a few counts of this clone. The chain recombines TRBV2 with TRBJ2-1; 8 nucleotides align to TRBD2. This CDR3 region has 14 residues. The germline CDR1 and CDR2 sequences are SNHLY and FYNNEI. The V and J ends lost 7 bases and 5 bases, in that order; junction bases with no gene match: 7. The CDR3 here is CASKGSGNNNEQFF. The CDR3 region has the DNA TGTGCCAGCAAGGGTAGCGGGAACAACAATGAGCAGTTCTTC. Combining the CDR3 with reference TRBV2 and TRBJ2-1 gives the whole variable domain EPEVTQTPSHQVTQMGQEVILRCVPISNHLYFYWYRQILGQKVEFLVSFYNNEISEKSEIFDDQFSVERPDGSNFTLKIRSTKLEDSAMYFCASKGSGNNNEQFFGPGTRLTVL.

This clone was observed a few times. The chain couples TRBV4-1 to TRBJ1-6, with a weak D call TRBD1 (5 bases). The CDR3 covers 15 residues. V was pared by 1 base and J by 8 bases, with 12 bases between. Germline CDR1 and CDR2: MGHRA and YSYEKL. Here the CDR3 DNA reads TGCGCCAGCAGCCAAGGGATGGACACAGATTCACCCCTCCACTTT. Encoded protein: CASSQGMDTDSPLHF.

The chain joins TRBV5-4 to TRBJ1-6, with 9 positions matching TRBD1. Per germline, CDR1 SGHNT and CDR2 YYREEE (reference sequence). This CDR3 is 15 amino acids long. V was pared by 10 bases and J by 1 base, with 6 bases of the junction left unmatched. This CDR3 is CASKQGASYNSPLHF. For the CDR3, the DNA is TGTGCCTCGAAACAGGGGGCATCCTATAATTCACCCCTCCACTTT.

Here the CDR3 DNA reads TGTGCCAGCAGTTACGGACAGGGAGATACGCAGTATTTT. It encodes CASSYGQGDTQYF. The V and J genes are TRBV6-6 and TRBJ2-3; 8 bases map to TRBD1. This CDR3 contains 13 residues. V dropped 2 bases and J dropped 5; count of bases not matched to a gene: 0. In germline, CDR1 is MNHNY, CDR2 SVGAGI (reference sequence).

This chain uses TRBV10-3 with TRBJ2-7; D is possibly TRBD1 or TRBD2 (7 bases each). Germline CDR1 and CDR2: ENHRY and SYGVKD. The CDR3 runs 15 residues. V dropped 6 bases and J dropped 5 bases, with 20 bases sitting between them. The CDR3 reads CAIRGEAGQNHEQYF. The CDR3 nucleotides read TGTGCCATCAGAGGTGAAGCGGGACAGAACCACGAGCAGTACTTC.

This clone was found a few times. The gene calls are TRBV11-2 and TRBJ2-1; D is perhaps TRBD2 (6 bases). CDR1 is SGHAT and CDR2 is FQNNGV in the germline V gene. The CDR3 extends over 14 amino acids. Trimming left V 5 bases short and J 6 bases short, with 14 bases between. The CDR3 coding sequence is TGTGCCAGCAGCCGGGGGACTGCCCTCAATGAGCAGTTCTTC. Its protein is CASSRGTALNEQFF.

The genes are TRBV4-2 and TRBJ2-5; 8 positions agree with TRBD1. Trimming took 4 bases from V and 1 from J; bases not matched to a gene: 2. The CDR3 extends over 14 amino acids. The germline gives CDR1 LGHNA, CDR2 YNFKEQ. The chain's CDR3 is CASSRGQGQETQYF. The CDR3 nucleotides are TGTGCCAGCAGCCGCGGACAGGGCCAAGAGACCCAGTACTTC.

The table lists this clone with a few counts. Other DNA sequences within the sample encode an identical CDR3. The rearrangement uses TRBV9 and TRBJ2-3; D ambiguous. CDR1 and CDR2 (germline): SGDLS, YYNGEE. Trimming took off 2 bases at V and 0 bases at J, with 7 bases between the two ends. The CDR3 has 14 residues. The CDR3 bases are TGTGCCAGCAGCGTTGAAGGTAGCACAGATACGCAGTATTTT. Translated, it gives CASSVEGSTDTQYF.

The rearrangement joins TRBV29-1 to TRBJ1-1; D not certain. Trimming cost V 1 base and J 3 bases, with 15 bases left between them. Germline V gene data show CDR1 as SQVTM and CDR2 as ANQGSEA. There are 15 residues in the CDR3. The CDR3 DNA sequence: TGCAGCGTTGAAGTGAAAGGGTCGGGGTACACTGAAGCTTTCTTT. This encodes CSVEVKGSGYTEAFF.

The genes are TRBV28 and TRBJ1-1, with D possibly being TRBD1 (6 bases). V was clipped by 5 bases and J by 0 bases, with 19 bases between them. This CDR3 comprises 17 residues. The germline V gene has CDR1 MDHEN and CDR2 SYDVKM. The CDR3 bases are TGTGCCAGCAGTAACGCCGGGACAACGGACATGAACACTGAAGCTTTCTTT. The encoded protein is CASSNAGTTDMNTEAFF.

CDR3 loop: CATSRDLASNEQFF. The CDR3 nucleotides read TGTGCCACCAGCAGAGATCTGGCGAGCAATGAGCAGTTCTTC. The chain couples TRBV15 to TRBJ2-1; no definite D call. From germline, CDR1 is LNHNV and CDR2 YYDKDF (reference sequence). The CDR3 is 14 amino acids. V lost 0 bases and J lost 6, with 9 bases in between.

V usage is TRBV7-8 and J usage is TRBJ2-1; D is undetermined. Germline CDR1 and CDR2: SGHVS and FQNEAQ. Trimming removed 5 bases from V and 6 bases from J, with 11 bases in between. The CDR3 is 13 amino acids. CDR3 residues: CASSLLGSNEQFF. The CDR3 DNA follows: TGTGCCAGCAGCCTCCTCGGGTCCAATGAGCAGTTCTTC.